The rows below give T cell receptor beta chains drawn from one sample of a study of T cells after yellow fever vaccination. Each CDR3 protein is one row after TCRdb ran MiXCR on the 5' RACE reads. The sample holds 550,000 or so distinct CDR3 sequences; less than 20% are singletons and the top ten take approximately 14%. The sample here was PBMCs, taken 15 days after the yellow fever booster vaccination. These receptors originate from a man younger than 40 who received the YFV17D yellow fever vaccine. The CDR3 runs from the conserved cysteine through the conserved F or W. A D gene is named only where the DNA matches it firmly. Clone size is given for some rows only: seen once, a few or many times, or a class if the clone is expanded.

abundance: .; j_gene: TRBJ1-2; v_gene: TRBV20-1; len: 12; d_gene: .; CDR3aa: CSAKGPLYGYTF; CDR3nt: TGCAGTGCTAAGGGACCGCTCTATGGCTACACCTTC
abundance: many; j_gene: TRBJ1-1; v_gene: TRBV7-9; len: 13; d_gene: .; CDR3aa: CASSLVLNTEAFF; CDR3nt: TGTGCCAGCAGCTTAGTATTGAACACTGAAGCTTTCTTT
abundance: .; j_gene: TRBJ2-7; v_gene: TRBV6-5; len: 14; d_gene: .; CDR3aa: CASSYSRELHEQYF; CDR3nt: TGTGCCAGCAGTTACTCCAGGGAGTTGCACGAGCAGTACTTC
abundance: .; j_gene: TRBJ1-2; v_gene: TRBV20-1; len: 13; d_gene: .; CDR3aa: CSARDPLSRGYTF; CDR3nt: TGCAGTGCGAGGGATCCTCTGAGTAGGGGCTACACCTTC
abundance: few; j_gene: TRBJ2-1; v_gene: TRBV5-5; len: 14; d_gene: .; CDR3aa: CASSLAVRDYEQFF; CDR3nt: TGTGCCAGCAGCTTGGCCGTCAGGGACTATGAGCAGTTCTTC
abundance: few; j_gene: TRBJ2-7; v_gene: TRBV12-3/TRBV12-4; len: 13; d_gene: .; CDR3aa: CASSLSQGPEQYF; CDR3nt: TGTGCCAGCAGTTTATCTCAGGGGCCCGAGCAGTACTTC
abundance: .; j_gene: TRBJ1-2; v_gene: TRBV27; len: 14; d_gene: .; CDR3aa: CASSDGGGPYGYTF; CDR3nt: TGTGCCAGCAGTGATGGGGGGGGGCCGTATGGCTACACCTTC
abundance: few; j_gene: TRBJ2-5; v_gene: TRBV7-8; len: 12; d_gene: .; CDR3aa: CASSRDTSTQYF; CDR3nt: TGTGCCAGCAGTAGGGACACTTCGACCCAGTACTTC
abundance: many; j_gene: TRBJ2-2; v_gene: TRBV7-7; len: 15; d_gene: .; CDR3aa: CASSLVRERTGELFF; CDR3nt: TGTGCTAGCAGCTTAGTTCGGGAGAGGACCGGGGAGCTGTTTTTT
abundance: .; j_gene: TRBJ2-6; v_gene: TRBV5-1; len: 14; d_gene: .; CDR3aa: CATQVSSGANVLTF; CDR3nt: TGCGCCACACAGGTTAGCTCTGGGGCCAACGTCCTGACTTTC
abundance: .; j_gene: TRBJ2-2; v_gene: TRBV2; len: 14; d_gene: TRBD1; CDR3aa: CASKQGPGTGELFF; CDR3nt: TGTGCCAGCAAACAGGGGCCGGGCACCGGGGAGCTGTTTTTT
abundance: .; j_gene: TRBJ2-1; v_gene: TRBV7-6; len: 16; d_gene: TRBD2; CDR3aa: CASSFIAGGPFREQFF; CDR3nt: TGTGCCAGCAGCTTCATAGCGGGAGGGCCTTTCAGAGAGCAGTTCTTC
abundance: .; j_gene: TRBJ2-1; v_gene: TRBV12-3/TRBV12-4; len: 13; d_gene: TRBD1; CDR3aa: CASTQGALREQFF; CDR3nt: TGTGCCAGCACTCAGGGGGCGCTTCGGGAGCAGTTCTTC
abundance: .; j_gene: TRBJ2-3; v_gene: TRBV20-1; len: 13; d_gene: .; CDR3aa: CSANPEVPDTQYF; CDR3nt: TGCAGTGCTAATCCCGAGGTCCCAGATACGCAGTATTTT
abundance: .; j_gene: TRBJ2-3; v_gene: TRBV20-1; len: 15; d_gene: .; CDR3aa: CSAGMGGAWADTQYF; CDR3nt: TGCAGTGCTGGAATGGGGGGCGCGTGGGCAGATACGCAGTATTTT
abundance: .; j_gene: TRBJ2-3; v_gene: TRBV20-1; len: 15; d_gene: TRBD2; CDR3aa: CSATPSSGFRDTQYF; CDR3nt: TGCAGTGCTACCCCCTCTAGCGGATTCAGGGATACGCAGTATTTT
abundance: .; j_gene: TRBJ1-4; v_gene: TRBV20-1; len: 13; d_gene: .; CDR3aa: CSARDVANEKLFF; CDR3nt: TGCAGTGCTAGAGATGTGGCTAATGAAAAACTGTTTTTT
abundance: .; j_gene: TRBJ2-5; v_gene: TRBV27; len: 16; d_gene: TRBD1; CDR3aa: CASSPGTAIPIGTQYF; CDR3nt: TGTGCCAGCAGTCCCGGGACAGCAATACCAATCGGGACCCAGTACTTC
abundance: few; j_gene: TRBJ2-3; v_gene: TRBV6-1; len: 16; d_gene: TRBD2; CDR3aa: CASRPTGLAPTDTQYF; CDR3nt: TGTGCCAGCAGGCCAACGGGACTAGCCCCCACAGATACGCAGTATTTT
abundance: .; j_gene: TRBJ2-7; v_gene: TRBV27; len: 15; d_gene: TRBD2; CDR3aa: CASSPSSGGTYEQYF; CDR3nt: TGTGCCAGCAGCCCTTCTAGCGGAGGAACATACGAGCAGTACTTC
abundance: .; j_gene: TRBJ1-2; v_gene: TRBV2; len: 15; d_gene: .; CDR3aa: CASSVFQGRGGGYTF; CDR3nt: TGTGCCAGCAGTGTTTTTCAGGGGCGAGGTGGTGGCTACACCTTC
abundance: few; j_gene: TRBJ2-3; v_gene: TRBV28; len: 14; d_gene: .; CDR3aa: CASSFGATTDTQYF; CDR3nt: TGTGCCAGCAGTTTTGGGGCTACCACAGATACGCAGTATTTT
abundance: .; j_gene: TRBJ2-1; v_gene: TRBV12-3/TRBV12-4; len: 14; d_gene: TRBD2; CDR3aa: CASSSGTRDNEQFF; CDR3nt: TGTGCCAGCAGTTCCGGGACTAGGGACAATGAGCAGTTCTTC
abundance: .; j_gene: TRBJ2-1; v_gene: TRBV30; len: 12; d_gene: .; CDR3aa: CAWSRQINEQFF; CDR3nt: TGTGCCTGGAGCCGACAAATCAATGAGCAGTTCTTC
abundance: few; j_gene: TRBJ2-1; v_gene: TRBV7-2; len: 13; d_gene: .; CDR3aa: CASSFRTTVAQFF; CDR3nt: TGTGCCAGCAGCTTCCGAACCACAGTGGCGCAGTTCTTC
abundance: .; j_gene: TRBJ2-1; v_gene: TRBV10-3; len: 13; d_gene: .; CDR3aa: CAISEVMGNEQFF; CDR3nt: TGTGCCATCAGTGAGGTTATGGGGAATGAGCAGTTCTTC
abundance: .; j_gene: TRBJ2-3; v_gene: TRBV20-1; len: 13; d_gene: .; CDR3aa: CSARLPFTDTQYF; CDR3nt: TGCAGTGCCCGCCTCCCGTTCACAGATACGCAGTATTTT
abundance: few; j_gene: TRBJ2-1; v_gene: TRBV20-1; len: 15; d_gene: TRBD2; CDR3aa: CSATKPSGLYNEQFF; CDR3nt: TGCAGTGCTACCAAACCTAGCGGGCTATACAATGAGCAGTTCTTC
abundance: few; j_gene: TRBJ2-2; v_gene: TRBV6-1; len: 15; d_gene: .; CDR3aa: CASRGAASNTGELFF; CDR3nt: TGTGCCAGCAGGGGTGCGGCTTCTAACACCGGGGAGCTGTTTTTT
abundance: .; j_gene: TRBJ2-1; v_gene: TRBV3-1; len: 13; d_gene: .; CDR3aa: CASSQAGGMGQFF; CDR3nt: TGTGCCAGCAGCCAAGCAGGCGGAATGGGGCAGTTCTTC
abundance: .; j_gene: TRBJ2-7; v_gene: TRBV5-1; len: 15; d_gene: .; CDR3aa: CASCVSVGVSYEQYF; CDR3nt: TGCGCCAGCTGCGTTTCAGTCGGAGTCTCCTACGAGCAGTACTTC
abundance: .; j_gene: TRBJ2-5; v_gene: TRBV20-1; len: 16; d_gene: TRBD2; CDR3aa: CSAAALAEPSQETQYF; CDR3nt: TGCAGTGCTGCCGCGCTAGCGGAGCCCTCTCAAGAGACCCAGTACTTC
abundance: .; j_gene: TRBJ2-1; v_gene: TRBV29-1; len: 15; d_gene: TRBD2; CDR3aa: CSVEVTSGRYNEQFF; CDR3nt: TGCAGCGTTGAAGTAACTAGCGGGAGGTACAATGAGCAGTTCTTC
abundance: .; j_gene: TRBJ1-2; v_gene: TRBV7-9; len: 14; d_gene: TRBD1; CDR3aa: CASSLRTGLTGYTF; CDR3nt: TGTGCCAGCAGCTTACGGACAGGTCTAACGGGCTACACCTTC
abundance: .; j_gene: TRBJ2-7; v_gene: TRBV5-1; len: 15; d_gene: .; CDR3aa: CASSPWGSPRDEQYF; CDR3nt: TGCGCCAGCAGCCCGTGGGGTTCTCCGAGGGACGAGCAGTACTTC
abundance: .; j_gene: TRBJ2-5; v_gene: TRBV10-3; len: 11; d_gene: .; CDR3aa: CAIRAQETQYF; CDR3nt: TGTGCCATTCGCGCCCAAGAGACCCAGTACTTC
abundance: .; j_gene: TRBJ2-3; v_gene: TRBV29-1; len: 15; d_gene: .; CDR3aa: CSAQPGRASTDTQYF; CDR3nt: TGCAGCGCCCAACCGGGCCGGGCCAGCACAGATACGCAGTATTTT
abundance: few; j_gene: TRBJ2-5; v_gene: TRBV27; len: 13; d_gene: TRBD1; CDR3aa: CASSQGQAETQYF; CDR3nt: TGTGCCAGCAGTCAGGGACAGGCGGAGACCCAGTACTTC
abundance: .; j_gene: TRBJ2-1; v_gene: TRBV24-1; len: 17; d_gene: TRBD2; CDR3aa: CATSDTEISGMYNEQFF; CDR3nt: TGTGCCACCAGTGACACCGAAATTAGCGGGATGTACAATGAGCAGTTCTTC
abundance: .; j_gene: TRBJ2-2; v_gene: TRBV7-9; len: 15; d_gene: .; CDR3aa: CAIPTVATNTGELFF; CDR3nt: TGTGCCATTCCGACAGTCGCTACGAACACCGGGGAGCTGTTTTTT
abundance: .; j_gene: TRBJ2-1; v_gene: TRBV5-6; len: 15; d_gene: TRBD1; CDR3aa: CASTYQGAWGNEQFF; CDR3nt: TGTGCCAGCACGTACCAGGGGGCTTGGGGAAATGAGCAGTTCTTC
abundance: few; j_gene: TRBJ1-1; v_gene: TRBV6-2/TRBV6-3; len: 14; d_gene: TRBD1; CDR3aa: CASSARTGGTEAFF; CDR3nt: TGTGCCAGCAGTGCCCGGACAGGAGGGACTGAAGCTTTCTTT
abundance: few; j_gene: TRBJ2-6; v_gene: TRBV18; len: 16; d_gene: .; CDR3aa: CASSPAQGIGANVLTF; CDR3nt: TGTGCCAGCTCGCCTGCCCAGGGGATTGGGGCCAACGTCCTGACTTTC
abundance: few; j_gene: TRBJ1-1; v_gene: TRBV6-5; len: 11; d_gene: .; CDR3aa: CASTSTQGAFF; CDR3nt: TGTGCCAGCACCTCAACACAGGGAGCTTTCTTT
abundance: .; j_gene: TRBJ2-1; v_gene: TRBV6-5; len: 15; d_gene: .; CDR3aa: CASSYSDSSYNEQFF; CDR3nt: TGTGCCAGCAGTTACTCGGACAGCTCCTACAATGAGCAGTTCTTC
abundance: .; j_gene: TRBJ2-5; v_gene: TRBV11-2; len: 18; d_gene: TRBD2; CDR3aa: CASSSPGLAGDPEKTQYF; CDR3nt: TGTGCCAGCAGCTCCCCGGGACTAGCGGGAGACCCAGAAAAGACCCAGTACTTC
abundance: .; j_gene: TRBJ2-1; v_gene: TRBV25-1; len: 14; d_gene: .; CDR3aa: CASSLAATYNEQFF; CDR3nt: TGTGCCAGCAGTTTGGCGGCGACATACAATGAGCAGTTCTTC
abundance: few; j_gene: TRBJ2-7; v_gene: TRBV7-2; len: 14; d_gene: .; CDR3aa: CASSLGQVDYEQYF; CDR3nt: TGTGCCAGCAGCTTAGGACAGGTGGACTACGAGCAGTACTTC